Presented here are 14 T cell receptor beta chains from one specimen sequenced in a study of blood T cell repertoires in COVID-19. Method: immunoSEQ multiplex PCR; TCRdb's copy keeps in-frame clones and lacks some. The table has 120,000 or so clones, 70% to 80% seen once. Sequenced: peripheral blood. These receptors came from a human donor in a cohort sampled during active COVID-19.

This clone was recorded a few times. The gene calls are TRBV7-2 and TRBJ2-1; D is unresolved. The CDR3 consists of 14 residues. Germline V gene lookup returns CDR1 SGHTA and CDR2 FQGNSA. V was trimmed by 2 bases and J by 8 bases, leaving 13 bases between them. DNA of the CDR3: TGTGCCAGCAGCTTATACCAGACTCGTGATGAGCAGTTCTTC. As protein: CASSLYQTRDEQFF.

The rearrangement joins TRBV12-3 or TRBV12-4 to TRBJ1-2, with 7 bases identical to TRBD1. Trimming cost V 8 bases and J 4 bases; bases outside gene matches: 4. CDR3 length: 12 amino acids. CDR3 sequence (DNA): TGTGCCAGCGCCCGGGACAGCTATGGCTACACCTTC. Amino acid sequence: CASARDSYGYTF.

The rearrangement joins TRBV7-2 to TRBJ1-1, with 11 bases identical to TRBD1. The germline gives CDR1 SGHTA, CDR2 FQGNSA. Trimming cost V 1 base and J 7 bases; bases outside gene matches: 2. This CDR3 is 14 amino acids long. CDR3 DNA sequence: TGTGCCAGCAGCTTAGGAGGGACAGGGGGTGAAGCTTTCTTT. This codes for CASSLGGTGGEAFF.

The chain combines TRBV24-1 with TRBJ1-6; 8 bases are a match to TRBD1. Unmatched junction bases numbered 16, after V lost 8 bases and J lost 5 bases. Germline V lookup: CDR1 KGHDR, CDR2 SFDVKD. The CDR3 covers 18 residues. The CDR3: CATILPGGTGVDNSPLHF. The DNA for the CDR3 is TGTGCCACCATCCTACCGGGCGGGACAGGAGTTGATAATTCACCCCTCCACTTT.

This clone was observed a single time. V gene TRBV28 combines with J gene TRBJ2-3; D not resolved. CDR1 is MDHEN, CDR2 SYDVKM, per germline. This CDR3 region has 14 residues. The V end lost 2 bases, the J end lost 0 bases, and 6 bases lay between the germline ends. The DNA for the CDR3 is TGTGCCAGCAGTTTAGCGGCTAGCACAGATACGCAGTATTTT. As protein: CASSLAASTDTQYF. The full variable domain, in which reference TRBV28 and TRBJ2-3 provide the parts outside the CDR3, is DVKVTQSSRYLVKRTGEKVFLECVQDMDHENMFWYRQDPGLGLRLIYFSYDVKMKEKGDIPEGYSVSREKKERFSLILESASTNQTSMYLCASSLAASTDTQYFGPGTRLTVL.

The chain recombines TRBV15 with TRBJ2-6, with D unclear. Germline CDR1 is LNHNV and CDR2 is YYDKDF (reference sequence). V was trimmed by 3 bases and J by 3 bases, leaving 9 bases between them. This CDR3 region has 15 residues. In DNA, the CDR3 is TGTGCCACCAGCAGGGCCCGGAGTGGGGCCAACGTCCTGACTTTC. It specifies CATSRARSGANVLTF.

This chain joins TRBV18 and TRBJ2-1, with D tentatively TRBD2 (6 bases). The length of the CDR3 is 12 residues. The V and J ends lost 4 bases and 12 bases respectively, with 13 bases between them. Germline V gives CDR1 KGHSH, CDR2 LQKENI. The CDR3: CASSRDSLSQFF. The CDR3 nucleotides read TGTGCCAGCTCACGGGACTCCCTCTCGCAGTTCTTC. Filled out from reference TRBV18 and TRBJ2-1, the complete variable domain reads NAGVMQNPRHLVRRRGQEARLRCSPMKGHSHVYWYRQLPEEGLKFMVYLQKENIIDESGMPKERFSAEFPKEGPSILRIQQVVRGDSAAYFCASSRDSLSQFFGPGTRLTVL.

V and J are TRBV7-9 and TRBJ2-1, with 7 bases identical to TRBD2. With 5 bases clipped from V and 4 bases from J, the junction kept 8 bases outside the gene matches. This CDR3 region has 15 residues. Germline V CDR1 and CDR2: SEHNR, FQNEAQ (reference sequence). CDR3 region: CASSPPSGAYNEQFF. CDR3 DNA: TGTGCCAGCAGCCCACCCAGCGGGGCGTACAATGAGCAGTTCTTC.

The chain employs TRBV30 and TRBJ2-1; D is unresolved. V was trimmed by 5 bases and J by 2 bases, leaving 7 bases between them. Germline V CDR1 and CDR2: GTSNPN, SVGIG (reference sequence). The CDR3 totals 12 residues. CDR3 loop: CAWGDTYNEQFF. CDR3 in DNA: TGTGCCTGGGGTGACACCTACAATGAGCAGTTCTTC.

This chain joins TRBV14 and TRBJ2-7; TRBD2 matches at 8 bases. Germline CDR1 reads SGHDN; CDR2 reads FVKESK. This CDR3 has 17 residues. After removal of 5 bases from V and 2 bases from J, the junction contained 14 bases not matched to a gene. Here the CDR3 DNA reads TGTGCCAGCAGCTCCTGGGGCTTCGGGGGGGAACCCTACGAGCAGTACTTC. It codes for CASSSWGFGGEPYEQYF.

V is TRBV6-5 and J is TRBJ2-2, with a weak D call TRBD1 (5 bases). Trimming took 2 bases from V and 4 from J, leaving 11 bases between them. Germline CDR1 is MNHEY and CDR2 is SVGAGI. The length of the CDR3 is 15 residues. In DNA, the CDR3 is TGTGCCAGCAGTTACGGCAGGGTCAGCACCGGGGAGCTGTTTTTT. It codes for CASSYGRVSTGELFF.

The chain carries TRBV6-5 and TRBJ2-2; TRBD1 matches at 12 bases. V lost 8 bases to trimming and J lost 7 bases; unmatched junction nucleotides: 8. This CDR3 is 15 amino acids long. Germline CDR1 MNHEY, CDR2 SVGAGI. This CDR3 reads CASHGTGGWSGELFF. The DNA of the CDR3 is TGTGCCAGCCATGGGACAGGGGGCTGGAGCGGGGAGCTGTTTTTT.

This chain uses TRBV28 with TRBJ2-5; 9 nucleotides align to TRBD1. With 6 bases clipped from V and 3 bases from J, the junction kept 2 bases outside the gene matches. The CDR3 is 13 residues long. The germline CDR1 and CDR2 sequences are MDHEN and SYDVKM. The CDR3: CASRWTGEETQYF. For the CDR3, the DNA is TGTGCCAGCAGGTGGACAGGGGAAGAGACCCAGTACTTC.

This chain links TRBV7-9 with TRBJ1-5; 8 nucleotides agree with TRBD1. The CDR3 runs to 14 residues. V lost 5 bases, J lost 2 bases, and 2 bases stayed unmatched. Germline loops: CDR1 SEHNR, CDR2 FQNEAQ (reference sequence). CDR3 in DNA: TGTGCCAGCAGCACGGACAGGGGCAATCAGCCCCAGCATTTT. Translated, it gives CASSTDRGNQPQHF.